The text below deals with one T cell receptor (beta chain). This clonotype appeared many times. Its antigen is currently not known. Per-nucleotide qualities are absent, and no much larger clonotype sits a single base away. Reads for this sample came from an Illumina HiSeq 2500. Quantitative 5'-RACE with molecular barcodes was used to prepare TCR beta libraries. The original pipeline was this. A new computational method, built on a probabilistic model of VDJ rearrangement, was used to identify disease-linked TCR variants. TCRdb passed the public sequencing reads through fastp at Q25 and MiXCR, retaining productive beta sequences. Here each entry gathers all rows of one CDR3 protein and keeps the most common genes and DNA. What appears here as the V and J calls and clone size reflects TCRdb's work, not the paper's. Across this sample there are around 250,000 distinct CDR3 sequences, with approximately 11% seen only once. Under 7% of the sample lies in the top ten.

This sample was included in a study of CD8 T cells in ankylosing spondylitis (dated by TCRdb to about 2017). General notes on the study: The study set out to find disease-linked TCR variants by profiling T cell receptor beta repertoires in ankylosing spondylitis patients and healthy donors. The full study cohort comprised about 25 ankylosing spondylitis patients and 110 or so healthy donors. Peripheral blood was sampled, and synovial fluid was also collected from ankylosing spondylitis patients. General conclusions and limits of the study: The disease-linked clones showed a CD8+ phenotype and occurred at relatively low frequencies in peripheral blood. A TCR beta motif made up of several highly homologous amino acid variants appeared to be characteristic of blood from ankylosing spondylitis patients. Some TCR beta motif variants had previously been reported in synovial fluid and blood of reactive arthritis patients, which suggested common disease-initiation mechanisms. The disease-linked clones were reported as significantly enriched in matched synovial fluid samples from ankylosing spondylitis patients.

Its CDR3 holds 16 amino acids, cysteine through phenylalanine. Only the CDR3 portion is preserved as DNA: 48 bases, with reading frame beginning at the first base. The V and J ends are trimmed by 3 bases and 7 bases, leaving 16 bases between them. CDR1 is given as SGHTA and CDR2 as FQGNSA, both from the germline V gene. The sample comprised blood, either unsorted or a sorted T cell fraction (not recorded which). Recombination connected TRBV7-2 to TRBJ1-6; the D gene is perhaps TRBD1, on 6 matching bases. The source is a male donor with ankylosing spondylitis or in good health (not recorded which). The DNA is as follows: TGTGCCAGCAGCTTCCTAACAGGGTTGGGCAATTCACCCCTCCACTTT. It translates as CASSFLTGLGNSPLHF.